This section outlines one TCR beta chain sequence together with its context. Generated by immunoSEQ multiplex PCR, the TCRdb table keeps only in-frame clones and is missing some. Here the sample spans about 100,000 clones, about 90% being singletons. This sample is drawn from a study of T cell changes during pregnancy in multiple sclerosis. Here the sequenced sample was peripheral blood, taken after pregnancy. The clonotype originates from a female donor with multiple sclerosis, enrolled in a pregnancy study.

The CDR3 DNA reads as TGTGCCAGTAGTATAGGTGAAGGGGGCCGAAGCAATCAGCCCCAGCATTTT. Its translation is CASSIGEGGRSNQPQHF. The chain uses TRBV19 and TRBJ1-5, with 7 bases that match TRBD1. The germline V gene has CDR1 LNHDA and CDR2 SQIVND (reference sequence). V lost 1 base to trimming and J lost 1 base; unmatched junction nucleotides: 7. The CDR3 is made up of 17 amino acids.